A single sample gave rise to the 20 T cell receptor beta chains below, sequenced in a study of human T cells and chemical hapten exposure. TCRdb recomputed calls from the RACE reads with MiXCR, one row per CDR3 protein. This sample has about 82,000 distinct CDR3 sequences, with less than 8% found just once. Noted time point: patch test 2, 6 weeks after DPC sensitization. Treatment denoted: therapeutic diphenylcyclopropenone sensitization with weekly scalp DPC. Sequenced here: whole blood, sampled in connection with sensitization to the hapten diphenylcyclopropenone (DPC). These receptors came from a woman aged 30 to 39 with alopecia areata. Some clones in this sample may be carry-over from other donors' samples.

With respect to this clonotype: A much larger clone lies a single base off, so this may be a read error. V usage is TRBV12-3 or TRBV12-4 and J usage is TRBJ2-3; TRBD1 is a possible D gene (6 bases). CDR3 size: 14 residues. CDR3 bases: TGTGCCAGCAGAGCCGCTGGGGGCAGAGATATGCAGTATTTT. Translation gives CASRAAGGRDMQYF.

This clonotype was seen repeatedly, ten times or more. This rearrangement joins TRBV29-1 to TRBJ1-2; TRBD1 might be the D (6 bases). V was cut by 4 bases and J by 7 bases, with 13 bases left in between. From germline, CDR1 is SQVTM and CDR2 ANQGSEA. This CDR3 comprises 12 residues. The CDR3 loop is CSVGRGLAGYTF. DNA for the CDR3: TGCAGCGTTGGCAGGGGTTTGGCTGGCTACACCTTC. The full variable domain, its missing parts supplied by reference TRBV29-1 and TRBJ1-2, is SAVISQKPSRDICQRGTSLTIQCQVDSQVTMMFWYRQQPGQSLTLIATANQGSEATYESGFVIDKFPISRPNLTFSTLTVSNMSPEDSSIYLCSVGRGLAGYTFGSGTRLTVV.

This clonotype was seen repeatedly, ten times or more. Here the CDR3 DNA reads TGTGCCAGCAGTTCAGGGGCGCAAGGGGCCAACGTCCTGACTTTC. This translates into CASSSGAQGANVLTF. The genes are TRBV2 and TRBJ2-6; D is perhaps TRBD1 (6 bases). The CDR3 runs to 15 residues. V lost 5 bases and J lost 4, with 12 bases in between. Germline V lookup: CDR1 SNHLY, CDR2 FYNNEI. The variable domain in full, with the rest retrieved from reference TRBV2 and TRBJ2-6, is EPEVTQTPSHQVTQMGQEVILRCVPISNHLYFYWYRQILGQKVEFLVSFYNNEISEKSEIFDDQFSVERPDGSNFTLKIRSTKLEDSAMYFCASSSGAQGANVLTFGAGSRLTVL.

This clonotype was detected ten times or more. CDR3 region: CASRGGHYSSTDTQYF. CDR3 in DNA: TGCGCCAGCAGAGGAGGACACTACTCTAGCACAGATACGCAGTATTTT. The rearrangement links TRBV5-1 to TRBJ2-3; D may be TRBD1 or TRBD2 (5 bases each). The germline gives CDR1 SGHRS, CDR2 YFSETQ. The CDR3 has 16 amino acids. V gave up 5 bases and J gave up 0 bases, with 16 bases separating them.

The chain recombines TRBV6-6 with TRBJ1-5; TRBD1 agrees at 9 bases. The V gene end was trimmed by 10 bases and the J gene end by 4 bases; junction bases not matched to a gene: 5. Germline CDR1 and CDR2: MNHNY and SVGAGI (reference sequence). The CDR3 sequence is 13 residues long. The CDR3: CATNRGQNQPQHF. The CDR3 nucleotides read TGTGCCACCAACAGGGGGCAGAATCAGCCCCAGCATTTT.

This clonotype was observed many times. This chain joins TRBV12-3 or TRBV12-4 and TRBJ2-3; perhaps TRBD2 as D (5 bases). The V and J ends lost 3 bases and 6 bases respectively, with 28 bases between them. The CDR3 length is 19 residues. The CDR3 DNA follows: TGTGCCAGCAGTTTCTCAGGCGGGCCGCTCACCCCCCACACGGATACGCAGTATTTT. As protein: CASSFSGGPLTPHTDTQYF.

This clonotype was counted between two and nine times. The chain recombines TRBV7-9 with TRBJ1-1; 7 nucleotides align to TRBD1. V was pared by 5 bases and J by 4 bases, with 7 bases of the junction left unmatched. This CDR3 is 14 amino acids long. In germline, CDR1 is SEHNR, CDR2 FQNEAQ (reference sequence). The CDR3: CASSATGTVTEAFF. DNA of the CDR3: TGTGCCAGCAGCGCAACAGGGACAGTCACTGAAGCTTTCTTT. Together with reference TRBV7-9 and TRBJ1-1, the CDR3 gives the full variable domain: DTGVSQNPRHKITKRGQNVTFRCDPISEHNRLYWYRQTLGQGPEFLTYFQNEAQLEKSRLLSDRFSAERPKGSFSTLEIQRTEQGDSAMYLCASSATGTVTEAFFGQGTRLTVV.

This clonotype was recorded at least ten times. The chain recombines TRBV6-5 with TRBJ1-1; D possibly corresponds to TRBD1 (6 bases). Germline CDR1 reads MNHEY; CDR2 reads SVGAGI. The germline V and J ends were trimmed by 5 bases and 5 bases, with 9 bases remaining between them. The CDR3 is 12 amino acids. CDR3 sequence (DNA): TGTGCCAGCAGTAAAGGACAGACTGAAGCTTTCTTT. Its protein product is CASSKGQTEAFF.

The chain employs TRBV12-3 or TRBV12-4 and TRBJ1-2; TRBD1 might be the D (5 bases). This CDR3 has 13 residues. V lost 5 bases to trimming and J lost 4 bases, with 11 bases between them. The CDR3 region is CASSAGEIYGYTF. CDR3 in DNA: TGTGCCAGCAGTGCGGGGGAGATCTATGGCTACACCTTC.

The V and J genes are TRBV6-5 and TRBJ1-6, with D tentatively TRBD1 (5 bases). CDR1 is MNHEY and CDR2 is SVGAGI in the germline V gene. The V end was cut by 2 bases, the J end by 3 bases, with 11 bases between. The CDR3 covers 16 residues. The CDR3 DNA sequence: TGTGCCAGCAGTTACACGGGGGACCTCTATAATTCACCCCTCCACTTT. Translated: CASSYTGDLYNSPLHF.

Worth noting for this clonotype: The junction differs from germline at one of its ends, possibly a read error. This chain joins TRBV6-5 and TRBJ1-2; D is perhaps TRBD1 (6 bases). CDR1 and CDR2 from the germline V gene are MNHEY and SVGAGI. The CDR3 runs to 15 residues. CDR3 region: CASSYDPDSLTMKSF. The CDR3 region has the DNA TGTGCCAGCAGTTACGATCCGGACAGCTTAACGATGAAGTCCTTC.

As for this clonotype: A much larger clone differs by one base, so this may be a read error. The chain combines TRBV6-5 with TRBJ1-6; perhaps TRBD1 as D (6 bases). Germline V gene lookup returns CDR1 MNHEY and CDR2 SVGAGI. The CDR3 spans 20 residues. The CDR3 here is CVSSYSGRRVTGRRNSPLHF. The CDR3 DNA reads TGTGTCAGCAGTTACTCGGGTAGGCGTGTAACAGGGCGGAGGAATTCACCCCTCCACTTT.

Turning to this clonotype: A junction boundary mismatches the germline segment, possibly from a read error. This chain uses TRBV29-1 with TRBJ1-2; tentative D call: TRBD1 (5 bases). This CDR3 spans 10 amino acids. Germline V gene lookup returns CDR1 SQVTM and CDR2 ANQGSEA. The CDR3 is CSVVEGPCAF. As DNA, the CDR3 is TGCAGCGTTGTAGAGGGACCCTGCGCCTTC.

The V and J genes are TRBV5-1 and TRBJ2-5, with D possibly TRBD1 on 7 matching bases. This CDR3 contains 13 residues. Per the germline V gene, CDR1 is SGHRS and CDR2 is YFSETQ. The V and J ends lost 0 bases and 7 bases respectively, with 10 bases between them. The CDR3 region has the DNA TGCGCCAGCAGCTTGGTCCAGGGGGGGACCCAGTACTTC. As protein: CASSLVQGGTQYF. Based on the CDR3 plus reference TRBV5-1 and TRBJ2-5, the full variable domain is KAGVTQTPRYLIKTRGQQVTLSCSPISGHRSVSWYQQTPGQGLQFLFEYFSETQRNKGNFPGRFSGRQFSNSRSEMNVSTLELGDSALYLCASSLVQGGTQYFGPGTRLLVL.

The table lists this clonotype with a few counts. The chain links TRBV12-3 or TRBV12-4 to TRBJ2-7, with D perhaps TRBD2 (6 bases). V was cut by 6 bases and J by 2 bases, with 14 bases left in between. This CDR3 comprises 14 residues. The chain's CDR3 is CASSPRGTTYEQYF. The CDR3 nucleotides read TGTGCCAGCAGCCCTCGGGGGACCACCTACGAGCAGTACTTC.

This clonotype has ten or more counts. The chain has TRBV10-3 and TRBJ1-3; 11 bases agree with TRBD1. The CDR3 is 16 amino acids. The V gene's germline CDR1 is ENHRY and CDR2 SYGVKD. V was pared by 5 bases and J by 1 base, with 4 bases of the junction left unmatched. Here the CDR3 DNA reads TGTGCCATCAGTCCCGGACAGGGGGCATCTGGAAACACCATATATTTT. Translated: CAISPGQGASGNTIYF.

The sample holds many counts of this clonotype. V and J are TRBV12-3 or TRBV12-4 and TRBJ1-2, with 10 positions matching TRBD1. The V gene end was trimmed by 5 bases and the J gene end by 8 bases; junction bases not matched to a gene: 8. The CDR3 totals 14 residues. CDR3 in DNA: TGTGCCAGCAGTCCGACGACAGGGGGCGGCGGCTACACCTTC. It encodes CASSPTTGGGGYTF.

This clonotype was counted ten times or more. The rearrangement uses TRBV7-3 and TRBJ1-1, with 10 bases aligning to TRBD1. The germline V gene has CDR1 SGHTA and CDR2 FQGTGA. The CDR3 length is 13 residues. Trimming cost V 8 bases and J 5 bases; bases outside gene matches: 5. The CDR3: CASQGQGGTEAFF. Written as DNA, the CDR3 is TGTGCCAGCCAAGGACAGGGGGGAACTGAAGCTTTCTTT.

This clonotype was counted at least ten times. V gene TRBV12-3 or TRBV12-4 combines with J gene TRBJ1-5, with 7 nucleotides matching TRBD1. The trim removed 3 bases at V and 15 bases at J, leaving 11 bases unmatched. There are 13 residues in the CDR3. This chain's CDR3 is CASSFIGQGDRHF. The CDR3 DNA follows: TGTGCCAGCAGTTTTATTGGTCAGGGGGACCGGCATTTT.

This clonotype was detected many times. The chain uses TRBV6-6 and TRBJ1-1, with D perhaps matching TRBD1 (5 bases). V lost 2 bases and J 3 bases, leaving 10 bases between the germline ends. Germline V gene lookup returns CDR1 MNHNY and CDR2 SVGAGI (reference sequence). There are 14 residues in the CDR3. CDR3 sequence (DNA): TGTGCCAGCAGTTACGTCCAGGGTGACACTGAAGCTTTCTTT. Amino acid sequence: CASSYVQGDTEAFF.